These T cell receptor beta chains were read from a single sample in a study of T-cell reconstitution after alpha-beta-depleted transplantation in children. TCRdb re-called the PCR reads through MiXCR, storing one row per CDR3 protein. The sample yields 600,000 to 700,000 distinct CDR3 sequences, roughly 15% seen once. The sample consisted of PBMCs from the stem cell graft donor, taken from the stem cell graft. The receptors shown here come from a human donor who donated a stem cell graft to a child with acute myeloid leukemia. Each CDR3 is given with its conserved first and last residue. The D gene is left open where the match is weak. A row's size may be missing; if present it is once, few, many or a size class.

>TRBJ1-1|.|TRBV30|.
TGTGCCTGGAGTGGTTCGATGACTGAAGCTTTCTTT
CAWSGSMTEAFF
>TRBJ2-7|TRBD2|TRBV10-3|many
TGTGCCATCAATCAGCGGGGGCTCACTAACGAGCAGTACTTC
CAINQRGLTNEQYF
>TRBJ2-2|.|TRBV10-1|.
TGCGCCAGCAGTGAGTCGAGGGGGGGAAGAAAAACCGGGGAGCTGTTTTTT
CASSESRGGRKTGELFF
>TRBJ1-2|.|TRBV7-9|few
TGTGCCAGCAGCTTTGCGGGAGTTAAAATGGACTATGGCTACACCTTC
CASSFAGVKMDYGYTF
>TRBJ1-1|TRBD1|TRBV20-1|many
TGCAGTGCTAGCGGTCAGGGGGCTGAAGCTTTCTTT
CSASGQGAEAFF
>TRBJ2-3|.|TRBV4-3|many
TGCGCCAGCAGCCCGACGAACACAGATACGCAGTATTTT
CASSPTNTDTQYF
>TRBJ2-1|TRBD2|TRBV7-7|.
TGTGCCAGCAGCTCAACAGCGGGGGGGCTCAATGGGCAGTTCTTC
CASSSTAGGLNGQFF
>TRBJ2-5|.|TRBV20-1|few
TGCAGTGCTTTCCGAGGATCCCAAGAGACCCAGTACTTC
CSAFRGSQETQYF
>TRBJ2-3|.|TRBV5-1|.
TGCGCCAGCAGCTCCCGCGAGGGGCGAGATACGCAGTATTTT
CASSSREGRDTQYF
>TRBJ1-1|.|TRBV13|many
TGTGCCAGCAGCCGACCAGGGGACACTGAAGCTTTCTTT
CASSRPGDTEAFF
>TRBJ2-2|.|TRBV28|.
TGTGCCAGTCTCAAGTCTGGGGGGGAGCTGTTTTTT
CASLKSGGELFF
>TRBJ2-1|.|TRBV12-3/TRBV12-4|.
TGTGCCAGCAGTTCTAGGGACTCACCGATCTCCTACAATGAGCAGTTCTTC
CASSSRDSPISYNEQFF
>TRBJ2-1|.|TRBV7-9|.
TGTGCCAGCAGCCCAGGGACACAGCAGTTCTTC
CASSPGTQQFF